A selection of T cell receptor beta chains follows, all from one sample in a study of cytomegalovirus exposure and HLA in healthy donors. The protocol was immunoSEQ multiplex PCR, while the TCRdb copy is restricted to in-frame clones and leaves out a portion. The table lists fewer than 250,000 clones, with roughly 0.89% in the top ten. Sequenced sample: PBMCs. Receptor source: a young woman in good health and CMV-seropositive. CDR3s include the opening cysteine and the closing phenylalanine or tryptophan. The D gene is left open where the match is weak.

TGCGCCAGCAGCCCTTTGGGACTAGCGGGGGCGGATACGCAGTATTTT | CASSPLGLAGADTQYF | TRBV4-1 | TRBD2 | TRBJ2-3
TGCGCCAGCAGCTTGGATTCCAGGGGCGGCACTGAAGCTTTCTTT | CASSLDSRGGTEAFF | TRBV5-1 | NA | TRBJ1-1
TGCGCCAGCAGCGTCCCGACGGGGAACACCGGGGAGCTGTTTTTT | CASSVPTGNTGELFF | TRBV5-1 | NA | TRBJ2-2
TGTGCCAGCAGCCAAGCTTCGTGGACAGGAGCCTACGAGCAGTACTTC | CASSQASWTGAYEQYF | TRBV4-2 | TRBD1 | TRBJ2-7
TGTGCCAGCAGCTTACCGGGGTCTGTCTATGGCTACACCTTC | CASSLPGSVYGYTF | TRBV7-9 | NA | TRBJ1-2
TGTGCCTGTCTGGGGAGGGCGCCTCCTAACTATGGCTACACCTTC | CACLGRAPPNYGYTF | TRBV30 | NA | TRBJ1-2
TGTGCCAGCAGTCACTACGAGCAGTACTTC | CASSHYEQYF | TRBV28 | NA | TRBJ2-7
TGCAGCGTTGAATTACTAGCGGGCTCGGAGTACTTC | CSVELLAGSEYF | TRBV29-1 | TRBD2 | TRBJ2-7
TGTGCCAGCAGACTCTTCTCCTCTGGGGCCTCCTACGAGCAGTACTTC | CASRLFSSGASYEQYF | TRBV27 | NA | TRBJ2-7
TGTGCCAGCAGTCCCCTGGGGGGGAGCGCAAACACCGGGGAGCTGTTTTTT | CASSPLGGSANTGELFF | TRBV28 | TRBD2 | TRBJ2-2
TGTGCCAGCAGTTACTCGCCTAGCGGGATCACAGATACGCAGTATTTT | CASSYSPSGITDTQYF | TRBV6-5 | TRBD2 | TRBJ2-3
TGCGCCAGCAGCGTCACGGGACTAGCGGGGGGCCTACCCTACGAGCAGTACTTC | CASSVTGLAGGLPYEQYF | TRBV5-1 | TRBD2 | TRBJ2-7
TGTGCCAGCAGCGCCTGGGGGCCGGGACAGGGGTCTTTGAACACTGAAGCTTTCTTT | CASSAWGPGQGSLNTEAFF | TRBV11-2 | TRBD1 | TRBJ1-1
TGTGCCAGCAGTGAATTATTCGGCCTAGCGGAATCCTACAATGAGCAGTTCTTC | CASSELFGLAESYNEQFF | TRBV6-1 | TRBD2 | TRBJ2-1
TGCAGCGTTGACCCCAGGGGGCGTGGGGAGCTGTTTTTT | CSVDPRGRGELFF | TRBV29-1 | TRBD1 | TRBJ2-2
TGTGCCAGCAGTTACTTTCCACCGGGAAGGGGGACCGGGGAGCTGTTTTTT | CASSYFPPGRGTGELFF | TRBV27 | NA | TRBJ2-2
TGTGCCAGCAGCTTGGAAACGGTGGCTGGGGCCAACGTCCTGACTTTC | CASSLETVAGANVLTF | TRBV5-4 | NA | TRBJ2-6
TGTGCCAGCAGCTTAGATCGAGGACAGGGCTACAATGAGCAGTTCTTC | CASSLDRGQGYNEQFF | TRBV11-2 | TRBD1 | TRBJ2-1
TGTGCCAGCTCACCGTCCCCAGCGGGGGACGACAATGAGCAGTTCTTC | CASSPSPAGDDNEQFF | TRBV18 | TRBD2 | TRBJ2-1
TGTGCCAGCTGCCGGGACAGGGGAACAGATACGCAGTATTTT | CASCRDRGTDTQYF | TRBV2 | TRBD1 | TRBJ2-3
TGTGCCAGTAGTGCCCCCCGGGACAGGGGAAATCAGCCCCAGCATTTT | CASSAPRDRGNQPQHF | TRBV19 | TRBD1 | TRBJ1-5
TGTGCCAGTAGTACGGGACTAGCGATCTACGAGCAGTACTTC | CASSTGLAIYEQYF | TRBV19 | TRBD2 | TRBJ2-7
TGTGCCAGTATGACCCCCAGGGCCGGTTCACCCCTCCACTTT | CASMTPRAGSPLHF | TRBV19 | NA | TRBJ1-6
TGTGCCTGGAGTCGGACAGGGACAGAGACCCAGTACTTC | CAWSRTGTETQYF | TRBV30 | TRBD1 | TRBJ2-5
TGCGCCAGCAGCCAAGAGACTAGCGGTCCGACGCAGTATTTT | CASSQETSGPTQYF | TRBV4-1 | TRBD2 | TRBJ2-3
TGTGCCAGCTCATCCCTAACTGCCTCAACTAATGAAAAACTGTTTTTT | CASSSLTASTNEKLFF | TRBV18 | NA | TRBJ1-4
TGTGCCACCAGCAAAGAAGCGGGGCAACCTTACGAGCAGTACTTC | CATSKEAGQPYEQYF | TRBV15 | TRBD2 | TRBJ2-7
TGCAGCGTTGAAAGGGGGCGCGGGACTGAAGCTTTCTTT | CSVERGRGTEAFF | TRBV29-1 | TRBD1 | TRBJ1-1
TGTGCCAGCAGTGGGTGGGAGTCCTACAATGAGCAGTTCTTC | CASSGWESYNEQFF | TRBV6-5 | NA | TRBJ2-1
TGTGCCAGCAGTTCCCTTTCGCGGGAGACACCCCTCCCCTACGAGCAGTACTTC | CASSSLSRETPLPYEQYF | TRBV28 | TRBD2 | TRBJ2-7
TGCGCCAGCAGCTTGGACAGGGTGAGCGGGGATGAGCAGTTCTTC | CASSLDRVSGDEQFF | TRBV5-1 | NA | TRBJ2-1
TGTGCCAGCTCACCACTACCTAGCGCAGATACGCAGTATTTT | CASSPLPSADTQYF | TRBV18 | NA | TRBJ2-3
TGTGCCAGCAGCAGGGGACAGGGGGAGACCCAGTACTTC | CASSRGQGETQYF | TRBV5-6 | TRBD1 | TRBJ2-5
TGTGCCAGCAGCCGTTCGGGACTCTACGAGCAGTACTTC | CASSRSGLYEQYF | TRBV6-5 | NA | TRBJ2-7
TGTGCCATCAGTGAGCGGGGCGGGAGTAGCACCGGGGAGCTGTTTTTT | CAISERGGSSTGELFF | TRBV10-3 | TRBD2 | TRBJ2-2
TGTGCCAGTGCTTCAACAAGCTACAATGAGCAGTTCTTC | CASASTSYNEQFF | TRBV2 | NA | TRBJ2-1
TGTGCCAGCAGGGGACAGGGTTCGGAAAAACTGTTTTTT | CASRGQGSEKLFF | TRBV27 | TRBD1 | TRBJ1-4
TGTGCCACCAGCCTTGGGACAGGGGGTCGGGAGACCCAGTACTTC | CATSLGTGGRETQYF | TRBV15 | TRBD1 | TRBJ2-5
TGCGCCAGCAGCTTGGACACGGGGGGGGCCTACGAGCAGTACTTC | CASSLDTGGAYEQYF | TRBV5-1 | TRBD2 | TRBJ2-7
TGCAGAGCCGGCGGGACTAGCGGGCTACCCATTGAGCAGTTCTTC | CRAGGTSGLPIEQFF | TRBV29-1 | TRBD2 | TRBJ2-1
TGTGCCAGCAGGGGAGGGTTCAATCAGCCCCAGCATTTT | CASRGGFNQPQHF | TRBV6-1 | NA | TRBJ1-5
TGCGCCAGCAGTTCACTGACATCACCGGATACTGAAGCTTTCTTT | CASSSLTSPDTEAFF | TRBV5-1 | NA | TRBJ1-1
TGTGCCAGTAGTACAGATCGACTAGCGGGGGAAGATGAGCAGTTCTTC | CASSTDRLAGEDEQFF | TRBV19 | TRBD2 | TRBJ2-1